Below, one TCR beta chain is given with its context. With 0 bases removed from V and 7 bases from J, the gap between germline ends came to 10 bases. The CDR3 runs to 14 residues. Germline V gene lookup returns CDR1 SGDLS and CDR2 YYNGEE. This sample stems from a study of blood T cell repertoires in COVID-19. Data came from immunoSEQ multiplex PCR; TCRdb stores just in-frame clones and leaves some out. This sample yields about 100,000 clones, of which approximately 92% are seen a single time; 5% to 6% belongs to the top ten. Sequenced sample: peripheral blood. The chain uses TRBV9 and TRBJ2-2; D perhaps matches TRBD2 (6 bases). This receptor was taken from a man in his fifties with active COVID-19. CDR3 nucleotides: TGTGCCAGCAGCGTAGTCCGGGAGTACGGGGAGCTGTTTTTT. It codes for CASSVVREYGELFF.